Shown below are 12 T cell receptor beta chains from a single sample sequenced in a study of blood T cells in healthy people across ages. Primed by a sample-barcoded 5' primer and a J-beta primer mix, a second PCR proceeded for 7 to 11 cycles. TCRdb itself ran the 5' RACE reads through MiXCR, one entry per CDR3 protein. The data contain about 680,000 distinct CDR3 sequences, about 52% of them singletons. Input material: blood. The receptors were gathered from an older woman in good health.

This chain uses TRBV29-1 with TRBJ1-2, with 8 bases matching TRBD1. This CDR3 contains 12 residues. V shed 5 bases and J 4 bases; nucleotides not matched to a gene: 3. CDR1 and CDR2 (germline): SQVTM, ANQGSEA. CDR3 residues: CSVSGGGYGYTF. The CDR3 DNA reads as TGCAGCGTTTCAGGGGGCGGCTATGGCTACACCTTC. The full variable domain, rest sourced from reference TRBV29-1 and TRBJ1-2, is SAVISQKPSRDICQRGTSLTIQCQVDSQVTMMFWYRQQPGQSLTLIATANQGSEATYESGFVIDKFPISRPNLTFSTLTVSNMSPEDSSIYLCSVSGGGYGYTFGSGTRLTVV.

V gene TRBV20-1 combines with J gene TRBJ2-1; the D gene is possibly TRBD2 (7 bases). Germline lookup yields CDR1 DFQATT and CDR2 SNEGSKA (reference sequence). The CDR3 contains 16 residues. The V end was cut by 2 bases, the J end by 6 bases, with 20 bases between. The CDR3 DNA follows: TGCAGTGCTAGACCTAGGGGGGGGGCTCGGCTCAATGAGCAGTTCTTC. This gives the protein CSARPRGGARLNEQFF.

This clonotype was seen only a few times. V usage is TRBV2 and J usage is TRBJ2-7; 10 nucleotides line up with TRBD2. J gave up 4 bases and V 8 bases, and 11 bases lay outside the gene matches. Germline CDR1 reads SNHLY; CDR2 reads FYNNEI. This CDR3 has 15 residues. CDR3 protein: CASEAPGLANYEQYF. The CDR3 DNA sequence: TGTGCCAGCGAAGCCCCGGGACTAGCGAATTACGAGCAGTACTTC.

The chain recombines TRBV29-1 with TRBJ2-3; 9 bases align to TRBD2. Germline CDR1 SQVTM, CDR2 ANQGSEA. This CDR3 is 15 amino acids long. Losses at the gene ends were 1 base for V and 4 bases for J; bases not matched to a gene: 6. CDR3 residues: CSVEGISGRSDTQYF. CDR3 nucleotides: TGCAGCGTTGAAGGGATTAGCGGGAGATCAGATACGCAGTATTTT.

The chain uses TRBV3-1 and TRBJ1-1; no clear D. The CDR3 is 15 residues long. The V and J ends lost 0 bases and 1 base respectively, with 9 bases between them. Germline V lookup: CDR1 LGHDT, CDR2 YNNKEL (reference sequence). CDR3 coding DNA: TGTGCCAGCAGCCAAGATGGGTATTCGAACACTGAAGCTTTCTTT. This encodes CASSQDGYSNTEAFF.

The chain joins TRBV6-1 to TRBJ2-1, with 7 bases matching TRBD2. With 5 bases clipped from V and 8 bases from J, the junction kept 6 bases outside the gene matches. This CDR3 spans 13 amino acids. Germline assignment: CDR1 MNHNS and CDR2 SASEGT. The CDR3 region has the DNA TGTGCCAGCAGTCTATCTAGCGGCTATGAGCAGTTCTTC. This sequence encodes CASSLSSGYEQFF.

This rearrangement joins TRBV18 to TRBJ2-3; D is uncertain. The length of the CDR3 is 14 residues. V was shortened by 1 base and J by 4 bases, with 9 bases between the two germline ends. Per the germline V gene, CDR1 is KGHSH and CDR2 is LQKENI. CDR3 sequence (DNA): TGTGCCAGCTCACCACAGAGAGTGGCAGATACGCAGTATTTT. It codes for CASSPQRVADTQYF.

This CDR3 reads CASSLASRRTSGSTDTQYF. CDR3 nucleotides: TGCGCCAGCAGCTTGGCCAGTCGCAGGACTAGCGGGAGCACAGATACGCAGTATTTT. The chain is built from TRBV5-1 and TRBJ2-3, with 11 nucleotides matching TRBD2. The CDR3 covers 19 residues. CDR1 SGHRS and CDR2 YFSETQ come from the germline V gene. V was clipped by 0 bases and J by 0 bases; unmatched bases: 9.

In its sample, this clonotype was seen a few times. This chain joins TRBV29-1 and TRBJ2-7; D is ambiguous. The CDR3 is 13 amino acids. The V gene's germline CDR1 is SQVTM and CDR2 ANQGSEA. V lost 2 bases to trimming and J lost 0 bases, with 8 bases between them. CDR3 in amino acids: CSVEMLNSYEQYF. The CDR3, as DNA: TGCAGCGTTGAAATGTTGAACTCCTACGAGCAGTACTTC.

The chain links TRBV15 to TRBJ2-7; D could derive from TRBD1 or TRBD2 (5 bases each). This CDR3 is built from 16 residues. Germline V gene data show CDR1 as LNHNV and CDR2 as YYDKDF (reference sequence). V was pared by 0 bases and J by 7 bases, with 19 bases between. The CDR3: CATSRDRDLSWNEQYF. DNA for the CDR3: TGTGCCACCAGCAGAGACCGGGACCTCTCTTGGAATGAGCAGTACTTC. The variable domain in full, completed from reference TRBV15 and TRBJ2-7, reads DAMVIQNPRYQVTQFGKPVTLSCSQTLNHNVMYWYQQKSSQAPKLLFHYYDKDFNNEADTPDNFQSRRPNTSFCFLDIRSPGLGDTAMYLCATSRDRDLSWNEQYFGPGTRLTVT.

The V gene is TRBV27, the J gene TRBJ2-3; either TRBD1 or TRBD2 may supply D (5 bases each). Trimming took off 2 bases at V and 1 base at J, with 19 bases between the two ends. Germline CDR1 is MNHEY and CDR2 is SMNVEV (reference sequence). This CDR3 is built from 18 residues. CDR3 coding DNA: TGTGCCAGCAGTTTAGAGGGTTCGGGGCCGCCTCGCACAGATACGCAGTATTTT. The encoded protein is CASSLEGSGPPRTDTQYF.

Many counts were recorded for this clonotype. The rearrangement joins TRBV15 to TRBJ2-5; D is unresolved. Germline V gene data show CDR1 as LNHNV and CDR2 as YYDKDF (reference sequence). The CDR3 has 11 amino acids. V was trimmed by 8 bases and J by 11 bases, leaving 15 bases between them. The CDR3 nucleotides read TGTGCCACCGGGAACCGCAATGAGCAGTACTTC. This gives the protein CATGNRNEQYF.